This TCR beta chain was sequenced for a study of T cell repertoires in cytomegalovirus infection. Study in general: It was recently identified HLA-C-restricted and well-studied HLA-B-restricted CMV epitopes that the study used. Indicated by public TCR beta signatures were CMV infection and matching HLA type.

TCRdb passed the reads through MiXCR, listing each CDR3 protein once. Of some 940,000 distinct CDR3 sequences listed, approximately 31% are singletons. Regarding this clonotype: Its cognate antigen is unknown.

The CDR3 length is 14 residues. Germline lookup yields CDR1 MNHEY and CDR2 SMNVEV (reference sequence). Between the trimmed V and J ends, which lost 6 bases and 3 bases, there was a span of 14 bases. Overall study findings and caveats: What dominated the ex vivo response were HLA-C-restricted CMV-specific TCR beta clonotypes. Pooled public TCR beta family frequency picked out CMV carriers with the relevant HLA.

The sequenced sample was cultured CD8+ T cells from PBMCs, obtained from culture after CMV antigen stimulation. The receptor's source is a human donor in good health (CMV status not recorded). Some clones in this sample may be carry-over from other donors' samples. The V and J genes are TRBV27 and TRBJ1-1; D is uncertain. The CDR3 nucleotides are TGTGCCAGCAGCCATCAAATAGGGTACACTGAAGCTTTCTTT. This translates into CASSHQIGYTEAFF.